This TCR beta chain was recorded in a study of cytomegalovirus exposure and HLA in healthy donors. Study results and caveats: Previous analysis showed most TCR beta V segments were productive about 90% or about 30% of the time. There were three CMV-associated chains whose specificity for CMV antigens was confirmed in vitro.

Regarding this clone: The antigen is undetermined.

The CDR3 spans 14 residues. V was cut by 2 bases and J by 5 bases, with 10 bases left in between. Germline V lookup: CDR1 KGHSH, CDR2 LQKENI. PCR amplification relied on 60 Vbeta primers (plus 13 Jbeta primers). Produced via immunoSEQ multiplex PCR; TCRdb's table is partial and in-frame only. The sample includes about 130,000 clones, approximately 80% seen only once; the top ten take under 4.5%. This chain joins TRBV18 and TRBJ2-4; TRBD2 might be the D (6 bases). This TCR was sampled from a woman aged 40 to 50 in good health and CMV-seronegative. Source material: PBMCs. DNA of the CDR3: TGTGCCAGCTCACCAGGAGGGGAGGAAAACATTCAGTACTTC. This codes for CASSPGGEENIQYF. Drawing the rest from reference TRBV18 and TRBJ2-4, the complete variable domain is NAGVMQNPRHLVRRRGQEARLRCSPMKGHSHVYWYRQLPEEGLKFMVYLQKENIIDESGMPKERFSAEFPKEGPSILRIQQVVRGDSAAYFCASSPGGEENIQYFGAGTRLSVL.